Detailed here is one T cell receptor beta chain. The data originate from a study of blood T cell repertoires in COVID-19. Profiled with immunoSEQ multiplex PCR; TCRdb holds only in-frame clones, not every one. The sample holds around 380,000 clones, over 75% seen once. Cohorts were assigned according to the clinical history that participants reported. The study counted Cohort 3 donors as recovered given two negative PCRs, clearance, or symptom resolution. V lost 3 bases to trimming and J lost 6 bases, with 6 bases between them. This CDR3 is 13 amino acids long. Germline V gene lookup returns CDR1 SGHTA and CDR2 FQGTGA.

The chain is built from TRBV7-3 and TRBJ1-6; the D is unclear. The material sequenced was PBMCs or T cells enriched from blood (not recorded which). The TCR sequence derives from a man under 40 who had recovered from COVID-19. CDR3: CASSFTGNSPLHF. The CDR3 DNA follows: TGTGCCAGCAGCTTCACTGGTAATTCACCCCTCCACTTT.